This T cell receptor (beta chain) is drawn from a study of T cell responses to AZD1222 COVID-19 vaccine. Study findings and constraints: None of the repertoires were sampled until the peak T cell response had passed.

Pooling covered second doses at about 4 or about 12 weeks. Comments on this clone: Its antigen is not identified.

Germline CDR1 reads SEHNR; CDR2 reads FQNEAQ (reference sequence). This CDR3 contains 12 residues. With 5 bases removed from V and 2 bases from J, the gap between germline ends came to 6 bases. TCRdb's table, derived via immunoSEQ multiplex PCR, lists solely in-frame clones and lacks some. The sample shows roughly 150,000 clones, under 95% of them seen only once. The chain joins TRBV7-9 to TRBJ1-2; D remains unclear. Sequences were derived from peripheral blood, sampled 28 days after the second AZD1222 dose. This clonotype was obtained from an adult who received the AZD1222 COVID-19 vaccine. CDR3 protein: CASSPINYGYTF. The CDR3 region has the DNA TGTGCCAGCAGCCCGATAAACTATGGCTACACCTTC. The whole variable domain, remainder taken from reference TRBV7-9 and TRBJ1-2, is DTGVSQNPRHKITKRGQNVTFRCDPISEHNRLYWYRQTLGQGPEFLTYFQNEAQLEKSRLLSDRFSAERPKGSFSTLEIQRTEQGDSAMYLCASSPINYGYTFGSGTRLTVV.